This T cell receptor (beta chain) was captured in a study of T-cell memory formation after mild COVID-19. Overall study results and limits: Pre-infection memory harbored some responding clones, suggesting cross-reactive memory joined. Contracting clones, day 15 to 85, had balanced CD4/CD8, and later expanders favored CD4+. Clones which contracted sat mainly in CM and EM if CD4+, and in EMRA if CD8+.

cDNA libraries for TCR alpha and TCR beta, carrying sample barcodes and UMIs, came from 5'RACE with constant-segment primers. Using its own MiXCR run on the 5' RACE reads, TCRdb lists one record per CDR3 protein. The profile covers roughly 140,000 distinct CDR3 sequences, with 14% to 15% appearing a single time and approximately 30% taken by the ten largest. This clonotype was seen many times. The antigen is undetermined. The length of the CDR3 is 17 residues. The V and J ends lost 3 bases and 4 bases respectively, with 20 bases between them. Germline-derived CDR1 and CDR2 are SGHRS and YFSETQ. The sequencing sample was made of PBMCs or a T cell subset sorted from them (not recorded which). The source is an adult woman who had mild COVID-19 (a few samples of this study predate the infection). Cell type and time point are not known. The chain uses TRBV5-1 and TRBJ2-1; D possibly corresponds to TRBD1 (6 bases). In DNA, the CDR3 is TGCGCCAGCAGCTGGGTGGGGGACCCGGGACATTACAATGAGCAGTTCTTC. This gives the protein CASSWVGDPGHYNEQFF.